One and the same sample provided the 18 T cell receptor beta chains below, sequenced in a study of blood T cells in healthy people across ages. Combining a sample-barcoded 5' primer with a J-beta primer mix, a second PCR ran for roughly 7 to 12 cycles. MiXCR was run by TCRdb on the 5' RACE reads, yielding one entry per CDR3 protein. The sample has about 840,000 distinct CDR3 sequences, roughly 29% seen once. These data were likewise used in another study, on T cells of mothers and their children.

Sequencing input: blood. Receptor source: a middle-aged woman in good health.

This clonotype was counted a few times. This chain links TRBV5-1 with TRBJ1-2; D gene uncertain. CDR1 SGHRS and CDR2 YFSETQ come from the germline V gene. The CDR3 extends over 15 amino acids. V was shortened by 0 bases and J by 8 bases, with 17 bases between the two germline ends. CDR3 nucleotide sequence: TGCGCCAGCAGCTTGGAGGCTACGGCCCTCTACGGCTACACCTTC. Translating it yields CASSLEATALYGYTF.

This clonotype showed up just a few times. This chain links TRBV15 with TRBJ2-1; 10 bases are shared with TRBD1. CDR1 and CDR2 (germline): LNHNV, YYDKDF (reference sequence). The V segment lost 2 bases and the J segment 7 bases; nucleotides outside the gene matches: 5. The CDR3 consists of 15 residues. In nucleotides, the CDR3 is TGTGCCACCAGCAGAAGGACAGGGGGTCCGAATGAGCAGTTCTTC. This encodes CATSRRTGGPNEQFF.

The chain links TRBV7-2 to TRBJ1-2; 8 bases are a match to TRBD1. V shed 0 bases, J shed 4 bases, and the junction held 4 bases outside the gene matches. The germline V gene has CDR1 SGHTA and CDR2 FQGNSA. The CDR3 contains 15 residues. In DNA form, the CDR3 reads TGTGCCAGCAGCTTAGCGACAGGGGCGCTCTATGGCTACACCTTC. Translated, it gives CASSLATGALYGYTF. Drawing the rest from reference TRBV7-2 and TRBJ1-2, the complete variable domain is GAGVSQSPSNKVTEKGKDVELRCDPISGHTALYWYRQSLGQGLEFLIYFQGNSAPDKSGLPSDRFSAERTGGSVSTLTIQRTQQEDSAVYLCASSLATGALYGYTFGSGTRLTVV.

This clonotype was seen repeatedly, ten times or more. V usage is TRBV29-1 and J usage is TRBJ2-5; D may be TRBD1 (5 bases). Judging by the DNA end, TRBJ2-7 fits better; the J call may be wrong. The CDR3 has 13 amino acids. The V gene's germline CDR1 is SQVTM and CDR2 ANQGSEA. CDR3 region: CSVEFSGRAEQYF. The CDR3 DNA sequence: TGCAGCGTTGAGTTTTCGGGCAGGGCCGAGCAGTACTTC.

This chain uses TRBV7-9 with TRBJ2-3; 7 nucleotides line up with TRBD2. Trimming took 11 bases from V and 0 from J; bases not matched to a gene: 11. Germline V gene lookup returns CDR1 SEHNR and CDR2 FQNEAQ (reference sequence). The CDR3 has 15 amino acids. CDR3 in amino acids: CAFRGAGESTDTQYF. CDR3 nucleotides: TGTGCCTTCAGAGGGGCGGGGGAAAGCACAGATACGCAGTATTTT.

This clonotype was recorded only once. The rearrangement uses TRBV2 and TRBJ1-4; no clear D. The CDR3 sequence is 15 residues long. In germline, CDR1 is SNHLY, CDR2 FYNNEI. Trimming removed 6 bases at V and 0 bases at J, with 11 bases between. Here the CDR3 DNA reads TGTGCCAGCAGAGGTCCAGGTGCAACTAATGAAAAACTGTTTTTT. Protein product: CASRGPGATNEKLFF. The full variable domain, completed using reference TRBV2 and TRBJ1-4, is EPEVTQTPSHQVTQMGQEVILRCVPISNHLYFYWYRQILGQKVEFLVSFYNNEISEKSEIFDDQFSVERPDGSNFTLKIRSTKLEDSAMYFCASRGPGATNEKLFFGSGTQLSVL.

The rearrangement joins TRBV7-9 to TRBJ1-2, with D maybe TRBD1 (6 bases). V dropped 5 bases and J dropped 4 bases, with 17 bases sitting between them. The CDR3 is 15 amino acids. Germline V gives CDR1 SEHNR, CDR2 FQNEAQ (reference sequence). CDR3 in DNA: TGTGCCAGCAGCAAACAACAGGGAGGGTTCTATGGCTACACCTTC. Its translation is CASSKQQGGFYGYTF.

The genes are TRBV20-1 and TRBJ2-5, with 9 positions matching TRBD1. The DNA end is a closer match to TRBJ2-7, so the J assignment may be wrong. The germline gives CDR1 DFQATT, CDR2 SNEGSKA (reference sequence). There are 14 residues in the CDR3. This CDR3 reads CSAPRGQGYYEQYF. The CDR3 nucleotides are TGCAGTGCCCCCCGCGGACAGGGGTATTACGAGCAGTACTTC.

This chain connects TRBV3-1 to TRBJ2-7; D not certain. The CDR3 contains 13 residues. Germline V lookup: CDR1 LGHDT, CDR2 YNNKEL (reference sequence). Trimming removed 4 bases from V and 5 bases from J, with 12 bases in between. CDR3 residues: CASSRNRIHEQYF. CDR3 DNA sequence: TGTGCCAGCAGCCGAAACCGGATCCACGAGCAGTACTTC.

This clonotype was picked up a small number of times. At one of its ends the junction is not consistent with the germline gene, which may arise from a read error. CDR3 DNA: TGTGCTAGCAGCTTCCTATCTAACACCGGGGAGCTGTTTTTT. Translated, it gives CASSFLSNTGELFF. V and J are TRBV7-7 and TRBJ2-2; D is unclear. The CDR3 loop spans 14 amino acids. Per germline, CDR1 SSHAT and CDR2 FNYEAQ (reference sequence).

The chain joins TRBV10-3 to TRBJ1-5, with D hard to call. The germline V gene encodes CDR1 ENHRY and CDR2 SYGVKD. Trimming pared 4 bases from V and 7 bases from J, leaving 11 bases between. The CDR3 length is 13 residues. CDR3 nucleotides: TGTGCCATCAGTGGAGAGACACTGCAGCCCCAGCATTTT. Its translation: CAISGETLQPQHF.

With regard to this clonotype: The junction does not match germline at one end; this may be a read error. The chain carries TRBV20-1 and TRBJ2-1, with 10 bases matching TRBD2. The CDR3 spans 18 residues. Per germline, CDR1 DFQATT and CDR2 SNEGSKA (reference sequence). CDR3 nucleotides: TGCAGTGCTAGAGATCCCGTAACTTTAGCGGGGGGATGGGATGAGCAGGTCTTC. Encoded protein: CSARDPVTLAGGWDEQVF.

The genes are TRBV20-1 and TRBJ1-2; D unresolved. Germline values: CDR1 DFQATT, CDR2 SNEGSKA (reference sequence). CDR3 length equals 14 residues. V lost 3 bases to trimming and J lost 8 bases, with 19 bases between them. This chain's CDR3 is CSARVAVLPGGYTF. The CDR3 bases are TGCAGTGCTAGGGTTGCAGTTCTCCCGGGCGGCTACACCTTC.

This clonotype was seen at least ten times. With a much larger clone just one base away, this may be a read error. The chain has TRBV7-2 and TRBJ1-2; maybe TRBD1 (5 bases). With 4 bases removed from V and 7 bases from J, the gap between germline ends came to 16 bases. Germline V lookup: CDR1 SGHTA, CDR2 FQGNSA. The CDR3 length is 14 residues. This CDR3 reads CASSWQQGSRGYTF. The CDR3 DNA follows: TGTGCCAGCAGCTGGCAGCAGGGAAGTCGTGGCTACACCTTC. The full variable domain, its missing parts supplied by reference TRBV7-2 and TRBJ1-2, is GAGVSQSPSNKVTEKGKDVELRCDPISGHTALYWYRQSLGQGLEFLIYFQGNSAPDKSGLPSDRFSAERTGGSVSTLTIQRTQQEDSAVYLCASSWQQGSRGYTFGSGTRLTVV.

As DNA, the CDR3 is TGCAGCGTTGAGCCTAGGGGCGACACCGGGGAGCTGTTTTTT. Translation: CSVEPRGDTGELFF. The V gene is TRBV29-1, the J gene TRBJ2-2; weak D call: TRBD1 (5 bases). V lost 3 bases and J 3 bases, leaving 11 bases between the germline ends. The CDR3 covers 14 residues. Germline V gene lookup returns CDR1 SQVTM and CDR2 ANQGSEA.

This clonotype was counted a single time. An end of the junction does not agree with germline; a read error may underlie this. The gene calls are TRBV29-1 and TRBJ2-1; the D gene is possibly TRBD1 (6 bases). CDR1 and CDR2 (germline): SQVTM, ANQGSEA. The CDR3 consists of 14 residues. CDR3 sequence: CSARRASGGNEQVF. As DNA, the CDR3 is TGCAGCGCGAGAAGAGCTTCTGGGGGCAATGAGCAGGTCTTC.

This clonotype appeared a few times. The gene calls are TRBV7-9 and TRBJ2-3; 7 bases are a match to TRBD2. Germline CDR1 reads SEHNR; CDR2 reads FQNEAQ (reference sequence). This CDR3 is built from 13 residues. The ends lost 6 bases at V and 12 bases at J; junction bases unmatched: 12. The CDR3 region has the DNA TGTGCCAGCAGTGCCGGGAGCGGGGACCCTCAGTATTTT. It translates to CASSAGSGDPQYF.

V usage is TRBV20-1 and J usage is TRBJ2-1, with 11 bases that match TRBD2. Looked up from germline, CDR1 is DFQATT and CDR2 is SNEGSKA (reference sequence). V lost 0 bases and J lost 0; bases outside the gene matches: 10. The CDR3 is 19 amino acids. The CDR3 loop reads CSARDPLAGAMSSYNEQFF. As DNA, the CDR3 is TGCAGTGCTAGAGATCCACTAGCGGGGGCCATGAGCTCCTACAATGAGCAGTTCTTC.